A selection of T cell receptor beta chains follows, all from one sample in a study of blood T cell repertoires in COVID-19. Method: immunoSEQ multiplex PCR; TCRdb's copy keeps in-frame clones and lacks some. Of 200,000 to 250,000 clones in the sample, approximately 81% are singletons; the top ten hold about 0.93%. Sequencing was carried out using peripheral blood. Receptor source: a man aged 40-49 years with acute or convalescent COVID-19. Each CDR3 is given with its conserved first and last residue. Fields, in order: J gene, D gene, clone size, V gene, CDR3 protein, CDR3 DNA. A D gene is named only where the DNA matches it firmly. The listing skips clone size in some rows; elsewhere it reads once, few, many or a size class.

j_gene: TRBJ2-7; d_gene: TRBD1; abundance: -; v_gene: TRBV28; CDR3aa: CASTPGTLGQGAILRDEQYF; CDR3nt: TGTGCCAGCACCCCAGGGACATTGGGACAGGGGGCAATCTTACGGGACGAGCAGTACTTC
j_gene: TRBJ1-1; d_gene: TRBD1; abundance: -; v_gene: TRBV6-5; CDR3aa: CASESGGRSEAFF; CDR3nt: TGTGCCAGCGAATCAGGGGGCCGGTCTGAAGCTTTCTTT
j_gene: TRBJ1-2; d_gene: -; abundance: -; v_gene: TRBV2; CDR3aa: CASKGGGNDGYTF; CDR3nt: TGTGCCAGCAAGGGGGGGGGAAATGATGGCTACACCTTC
j_gene: TRBJ1-4; d_gene: -; abundance: -; v_gene: TRBV9; CDR3aa: CASSVGPRAVNEKLFF; CDR3nt: TGTGCCAGCAGCGTGGGCCCCAGAGCCGTGAATGAAAAACTGTTTTTT
j_gene: TRBJ1-2; d_gene: TRBD1; abundance: -; v_gene: TRBV30; CDR3aa: CAWSVQLRDRGLMNYGYTF; CDR3nt: TGTGCCTGGAGTGTACAATTAAGGGACAGGGGTTTAATGAACTATGGCTACACCTTC
j_gene: TRBJ1-1; d_gene: TRBD1; abundance: -; v_gene: TRBV18; CDR3aa: CASSPRDREVTEAFF; CDR3nt: TGTGCCAGCTCACCTCGGGACAGGGAAGTCACTGAAGCTTTCTTT
j_gene: TRBJ1-1; d_gene: -; abundance: -; v_gene: TRBV23-1; CDR3aa: CASSQPRQTGTEAFF; CDR3nt: TGCGCCAGCAGTCAACCCCGACAGACGGGCACTGAAGCTTTCTTT
j_gene: TRBJ1-1; d_gene: -; abundance: few; v_gene: TRBV27; CDR3aa: CASFGGAGTEAFF; CDR3nt: TGTGCCAGCTTTGGGGGCGCGGGCACTGAAGCTTTCTTT
j_gene: TRBJ2-5; d_gene: -; abundance: -; v_gene: TRBV9; CDR3aa: CASSVGSETQYF; CDR3nt: TGTGCCAGCAGCGTAGGGAGCGAGACCCAGTACTTC
j_gene: TRBJ2-5; d_gene: TRBD2; abundance: -; v_gene: TRBV20-1; CDR3aa: CSASLAGAQETQYF; CDR3nt: TGCAGTGCTAGTTTAGCGGGGGCCCAAGAGACCCAGTACTTC
j_gene: TRBJ1-5; d_gene: -; abundance: -; v_gene: TRBV6-1; CDR3aa: CASITRGDQPQHF; CDR3nt: TGTGCCAGCATTACGCGGGGTGACCAGCCCCAGCATTTT
j_gene: TRBJ2-4; d_gene: TRBD2; abundance: -; v_gene: TRBV28; CDR3aa: CASSFRTSGPKNIQYF; CDR3nt: TGTGCCAGCAGTTTCCGGACTAGCGGCCCCAAAAACATTCAGTACTTC
j_gene: TRBJ1-2; d_gene: TRBD1; abundance: -; v_gene: TRBV28; CDR3aa: CASSLTETGTGYTF; CDR3nt: TGTGCCAGCAGTCTGACGGAGACAGGGACCGGCTACACCTTC
j_gene: TRBJ1-2; d_gene: -; abundance: few; v_gene: TRBV7-3; CDR3aa: CASSGRADYGYTF; CDR3nt: TGTGCCAGCTCCGGCAGGGCCGACTATGGCTACACCTTC
j_gene: TRBJ1-4; d_gene: -; abundance: few; v_gene: TRBV27; CDR3aa: CASSFYGATNEKLFF; CDR3nt: TGTGCCAGCAGTTTTTATGGGGCGACTAATGAAAAACTGTTTTTT
j_gene: TRBJ1-2; d_gene: TRBD1; abundance: few; v_gene: TRBV5-4; CDR3aa: CASSVGGTGGVGGYTF; CDR3nt: TGTGCCAGCAGCGTTGGTGGGACAGGGGGCGTGGGTGGCTACACCTTC
j_gene: TRBJ1-4; d_gene: -; abundance: -; v_gene: TRBV21-1; CDR3aa: CASSKGFEEKLFF; CDR3nt: TGTGCCAGCAGCAAAGGTTTCGAGGAAAAACTGTTTTTT
j_gene: TRBJ1-1; d_gene: -; abundance: -; v_gene: TRBV13; CDR3aa: CASSFGGKNTEAFF; CDR3nt: TGTGCCAGCAGCTTTGGGGGGAAGAACACTGAAGCTTTCTTT
j_gene: TRBJ2-5; d_gene: -; abundance: -; v_gene: TRBV29-1; CDR3aa: CSAILGTTQETQYF; CDR3nt: TGCAGCGCGATCCTCGGGACAACCCAAGAGACCCAGTACTTC
j_gene: TRBJ1-1; d_gene: TRBD1; abundance: -; v_gene: TRBV12-5; CDR3aa: CASGFEGGRAEAFF; CDR3nt: TGTGCTAGTGGTTTCGAAGGGGGCAGGGCTGAAGCTTTCTTT
j_gene: TRBJ2-4; d_gene: -; abundance: -; v_gene: TRBV2; CDR3aa: CASRGAGDIQYF; CDR3nt: TGTGCCAGCAGGGGGGCGGGGGACATTCAGTACTTC
j_gene: TRBJ2-1; d_gene: -; abundance: -; v_gene: TRBV5-6; CDR3aa: CASSSDRRGRDNEQFF; CDR3nt: TGTGCCAGCAGTTCGGACAGGCGGGGAAGGGACAATGAGCAGTTCTTC
j_gene: TRBJ1-1; d_gene: -; abundance: -; v_gene: TRBV5-4; CDR3aa: CASTQWGGEAFF; CDR3nt: TGTGCGTCGACCCAATGGGGGGGGGAAGCTTTCTTT
j_gene: TRBJ1-6; d_gene: -; abundance: -; v_gene: TRBV3-1/TRBV3-2; CDR3aa: CASSPQSSYNSPLHF; CDR3nt: TGTGCCAGCAGCCCACAGAGCTCCTATAATTCACCCCTCCACTTT
j_gene: TRBJ2-1; d_gene: -; abundance: once; v_gene: TRBV5-4; CDR3aa: CASSGGWDEQFF; CDR3nt: TGTGCCAGCAGCGGGGGGTGGGATGAGCAGTTCTTC
j_gene: TRBJ1-4; d_gene: -; abundance: few; v_gene: TRBV5-1; CDR3aa: CASSFDSHFGATNSQNEKLFF; CDR3nt: TGCGCCAGCAGCTTTGACAGCCACTTTGGAGCCACCAATTCCCAAAATGAAAAACTGTTTTTT
j_gene: TRBJ2-1; d_gene: -; abundance: -; v_gene: TRBV9; CDR3aa: CASSSRSMVPYNEQFF; CDR3nt: TGTGCCAGCAGCTCCCGTAGTATGGTCCCCTACAATGAGCAGTTCTTC
j_gene: TRBJ2-3; d_gene: TRBD2; abundance: -; v_gene: TRBV7-3; CDR3aa: CASSLMRIVLAGAASLGTDTQYF; CDR3nt: TGTGCCAGCAGCTTAATGAGAATCGTCCTAGCGGGAGCAGCGAGTCTTGGCACAGATACGCAGTATTTT
j_gene: TRBJ2-3; d_gene: TRBD2; abundance: -; v_gene: TRBV9; CDR3aa: CASSPGLAGAGDTQYF; CDR3nt: TGTGCCAGCAGCCCGGGACTAGCGGGGGCCGGGGATACGCAGTATTTT
j_gene: TRBJ1-1; d_gene: -; abundance: -; v_gene: TRBV28; CDR3aa: CASKETNTEAFF; CDR3nt: TGTGCCAGCAAGGAGACCAACACTGAAGCTTTCTTT
j_gene: TRBJ1-4; d_gene: TRBD1; abundance: -; v_gene: TRBV30; CDR3aa: CAWIPRQGRGETNEKLFF; CDR3nt: TGTGCCTGGATTCCACGACAGGGAAGGGGCGAAACTAATGAAAAACTGTTTTTT
j_gene: TRBJ1-6; d_gene: TRBD1; abundance: -; v_gene: TRBV6-1; CDR3aa: CASSDGTGGKAGSPLHF; CDR3nt: TGTGCCAGCAGTGACGGGACAGGGGGAAAGGCTGGTTCACCCCTCCACTTT
j_gene: TRBJ1-2; d_gene: -; abundance: -; v_gene: TRBV10-1; CDR3aa: CASSEDRNYGYTF; CDR3nt: TGCGCCAGCAGTGAAGACAGAAACTATGGCTACACCTTC
j_gene: TRBJ2-3; d_gene: TRBD2; abundance: once; v_gene: TRBV7-2; CDR3aa: CASSRLAGGNTQYF; CDR3nt: TGTGCCAGCAGTCGACTAGCGGGGGGAAATACGCAGTATTTT
j_gene: TRBJ1-1; d_gene: TRBD1; abundance: -; v_gene: TRBV6-5; CDR3aa: CASSSTGVSEAFF; CDR3nt: TGTGCCAGCAGTTCTACAGGGGTCTCTGAAGCTTTCTTT
j_gene: TRBJ2-2; d_gene: -; abundance: -; v_gene: TRBV6-5; CDR3aa: CASSTSSAGELFF; CDR3nt: TGTGCCAGCAGTACCTCTAGCGCCGGGGAGCTGTTTTTT
j_gene: TRBJ1-4; d_gene: -; abundance: -; v_gene: TRBV2; CDR3aa: CASSPGTRNKLFF; CDR3nt: TGTGCCAGCAGTCCCGGGACTCGAAACAAACTGTTTTTT
j_gene: TRBJ2-1; d_gene: TRBD2; abundance: -; v_gene: TRBV14; CDR3aa: CASSLMRGGWNEQFF; CDR3nt: TGTGCCAGCAGCCTCATGCGGGGGGGCTGGAACGAGCAGTTCTTC
j_gene: TRBJ2-5; d_gene: TRBD1; abundance: -; v_gene: TRBV9; CDR3aa: CASSVTGGEETQYF; CDR3nt: TGTGCCAGCAGCGTTACAGGGGGTGAAGAGACCCAGTACTTC
j_gene: TRBJ1-1; d_gene: TRBD1; abundance: -; v_gene: TRBV10-2; CDR3aa: CASGSRDRGNEAFF; CDR3nt: TGCGCCAGTGGATCCCGGGACAGGGGGAATGAAGCTTTCTTT
j_gene: TRBJ1-1; d_gene: -; abundance: -; v_gene: TRBV4-3; CDR3aa: CASSQDDRKGTEAFF; CDR3nt: TGCGCCAGCAGCCAAGATGACAGGAAGGGAACTGAAGCTTTCTTT
j_gene: TRBJ1-2; d_gene: TRBD1; abundance: few; v_gene: TRBV27; CDR3aa: CASSLGQGISTGYTF; CDR3nt: TGTGCCAGCAGTTTGGGACAGGGCATTTCGACTGGCTACACCTTC
j_gene: TRBJ1-5; d_gene: -; abundance: -; v_gene: TRBV24-1; CDR3aa: CATSAGISGNQPQHF; CDR3nt: TGTGCCACCAGTGCAGGGATTTCGGGCAATCAGCCCCAGCATTTT
j_gene: TRBJ1-1; d_gene: -; abundance: -; v_gene: TRBV28; CDR3aa: CASSFNLNTEAFF; CDR3nt: TGTGCCAGCAGTTTTAATCTGAACACTGAAGCTTTCTTT
j_gene: TRBJ1-3; d_gene: -; abundance: -; v_gene: TRBV6-6; CDR3aa: CASSYDGGAAGNTIYF; CDR3nt: TGTGCCAGCAGTTACGACGGGGGGGCTGCTGGAAACACCATATATTTT
j_gene: TRBJ2-1; d_gene: -; abundance: -; v_gene: TRBV6-5; CDR3aa: CASRGGGPTYNEQFF; CDR3nt: TGTGCCAGCCGAGGGGGGGGGCCTACCTACAATGAGCAGTTCTTC
j_gene: TRBJ2-3; d_gene: TRBD2; abundance: -; v_gene: TRBV6-2/TRBV6-3; CDR3aa: CASSLISGEGTDTQYF; CDR3nt: TGTGCCAGCAGTTTAATTAGCGGGGAGGGCACAGATACGCAGTATTTT
j_gene: TRBJ2-7; d_gene: -; abundance: -; v_gene: TRBV5-5; CDR3aa: CASTLTGFYEQYF; CDR3nt: TGTGCCAGCACCCTCACAGGGTTTTACGAGCAGTACTTC
j_gene: TRBJ1-1; d_gene: -; abundance: -; v_gene: TRBV30; CDR3aa: CAWSADTEAFF; CDR3nt: TGTGCCTGGAGTGCGGACACCGAAGCTTTCTTT
j_gene: TRBJ1-1; d_gene: TRBD1; abundance: once; v_gene: TRBV27; CDR3aa: CASRPGTGRPTWEAFF; CDR3nt: TGTGCCAGCAGACCAGGGACAGGGAGGCCCACCTGGGAAGCTTTCTTT
j_gene: TRBJ2-7; d_gene: -; abundance: -; v_gene: TRBV4-3; CDR3aa: CASSQDSGSSYEQYF; CDR3nt: TGCGCCAGCAGCCAAGATTCCGGGTCTTCCTACGAGCAGTACTTC
j_gene: TRBJ1-5; d_gene: -; abundance: few; v_gene: TRBV30; CDR3aa: CAWRWGVEDQPQHF; CDR3nt: TGTGCCTGGAGGTGGGGAGTTGAGGATCAGCCCCAGCATTTT